This TCR beta chain was sequenced in a study of cytomegalovirus exposure and HLA in healthy donors. Germline V gene data show CDR1 as MNHEY and CDR2 as SMNVEV (reference sequence). The length of the CDR3 is 12 residues. V was clipped by 6 bases and J by 7 bases, with 10 bases between them. TCRdb keeps only in-frame clones here, not all; method: immunoSEQ multiplex PCR. The data show roughly 60,000 clones, 85% to 95% seen once. This clone was found a few times. J is TRBJ1-5 and V is TRBV27; tentatively, D is TRBD1 (5 bases). This TCR came from a woman under 30 in good health and CMV-seropositive. Sequencing was done on a sample of PBMCs. The CDR3 coding sequence is TGTGCCAGCAGCGTACCAGGGCAGCCCCAGCATTTT. Amino acid sequence: CASSVPGQPQHF.